The 29 T cell receptor beta chains below were found in one sample sequenced in a study of shared clonotypes between healthy human individuals. Libraries were prepared by immunoSEQ multiplex PCR; TCRdb keeps only in-frame clonotypes and omits some of them. The table records a few million clones, about 92% of them present only once. The sequencing sample was made of naive CD4+ T cells sorted from blood. Subset noted: CD45RA+ positively selected. The receptors were gathered from a man aged 18 to 29 in good health.

V is TRBV2 and J is TRBJ1-1; TRBD1 aligns across 10 bases. J gave up 12 bases and V 7 bases, and 8 bases lay outside the gene matches. Germline loops: CDR1 SNHLY, CDR2 FYNNEI. This CDR3 is built from 12 residues. The chain's CDR3 is CASNLGQGLTFF. CDR3 bases: TGTGCCAGCAATTTGGGACAGGGGTTGACTTTCTTT. The entire variable domain, with the rest obtained from reference TRBV2 and TRBJ1-1, is as follows: EPEVTQTPSHQVTQMGQEVILRCVPISNHLYFYWYRQILGQKVEFLVSFYNNEISEKSEIFDDQFSVERPDGSNFTLKIRSTKLEDSAMYFCASNLGQGLTFFGQGTRLTVV.

This chain links TRBV7-6 with TRBJ2-5; 7 positions match TRBD1. V trimming: 0 bases; J trimming: 4 bases; junction bases outside the gene matches: 8. The CDR3 runs 16 residues. The germline gives CDR1 SGHVS, CDR2 FNYEAQ. CDR3 loop: CASSLAARTGPETQYF. In nucleotides, the CDR3 is TGTGCCAGCAGCTTAGCGGCACGGACAGGACCAGAGACCCAGTACTTC.

The gene calls are TRBV15 and TRBJ2-2, with TRBD1 identical over 10 bases. Germline CDR1 reads LNHNV; CDR2 reads YYDKDF (reference sequence). The CDR3 extends over 18 amino acids. The J segment lost 7 bases and the V segment lost 5 bases, leaving 16 bases of the junction unmatched. CDR3 sequence reads: CATSPLPGQGVGVGELFF. For the CDR3, the DNA is TGTGCCACCAGCCCGCTCCCAGGACAGGGGGTTGGTGTCGGGGAGCTGTTTTTT.

The V call is TRBV6-5, the J call TRBJ1-1; 7 nucleotides line up with TRBD1. The length of the CDR3 is 13 residues. With V trimmed by 8 bases and J by 7 bases, 10 bases remained unmatched. CDR1 is MNHEY, CDR2 SVGAGI, per germline. CDR3 protein: CASLTTGRSEAFF. The CDR3 nucleotides are TGTGCCAGCCTCACGACAGGGCGGAGTGAAGCTTTCTTT.

The chain combines TRBV6-5 with TRBJ2-7, with TRBD1 matching over 8 bases. Germline assignment: CDR1 MNHEY and CDR2 SVGAGI. The CDR3 consists of 15 residues. Unmatched junction bases numbered 5, after V lost 4 bases and J lost 0 bases. CDR3 in DNA: TGTGCCAGCAGTTCAACGGACAGGGTCTCCTACGAGCAGTACTTC. Amino acids: CASSSTDRVSYEQYF.

This chain joins TRBV11-1 and TRBJ2-5; D is perhaps TRBD1 or TRBD2 (5 bases each). The CDR3 totals 14 residues. V lost 1 base to trimming and J lost 3 bases, with 9 bases between them. Germline CDR1 is SGHAT and CDR2 is FQDESV (reference sequence). CDR3 coding DNA: TGTGCCAGCAGCTTAGGAGGGACGAAAGAGACCCAGTACTTC. Protein sequence: CASSLGGTKETQYF.

The chain combines TRBV18 with TRBJ2-1, with D perhaps matching TRBD2 (5 bases). V was shortened by 3 bases and J by 9 bases, with 18 bases between the two germline ends. The CDR3 covers 15 residues. Germline V gene sequence: CDR1 KGHSH, CDR2 LQKENI. CDR3 nucleotide sequence: TGTGCCAGCTCACCCACTAGTTCCCGAGGTGGTGAGCAGTTCTTC. Its protein is CASSPTSSRGGEQFF. The variable domain in full, with the rest retrieved from reference TRBV18 and TRBJ2-1, is NAGVMQNPRHLVRRRGQEARLRCSPMKGHSHVYWYRQLPEEGLKFMVYLQKENIIDESGMPKERFSAEFPKEGPSILRIQQVVRGDSAAYFCASSPTSSRGGEQFFGPGTRLTVL.

The chain employs TRBV7-8 and TRBJ2-7; TRBD2 matches 10 bases. This CDR3 spans 16 amino acids. The junction had 6 bases not matched to a gene; V was cut back by 1 base and J by 3 bases. The germline CDR1 and CDR2 sequences are SGHVS and FQNEAQ. The DNA of the CDR3 is TGTGCCAGCAGCTTAGTACGGCTAGCGGGGGTCTACGAGCAGTACTTC. The encoded protein is CASSLVRLAGVYEQYF.

The rearrangement joins TRBV5-1 to TRBJ2-5; TRBD1 is a possible D gene (6 bases). The V gene's germline CDR1 is SGHRS and CDR2 YFSETQ. Trimming pared 0 bases from V and 6 bases from J, leaving 9 bases between. This CDR3 is built from 13 residues. CDR3 DNA sequence: TGCGCCAGCAGCTTGGGAGGGACACAGACCCAGTACTTC. Its protein is CASSLGGTQTQYF.

The chain carries TRBV7-2 and TRBJ2-3; D uncertain. V was pared by 6 bases and J by 7 bases, with 20 bases between. The V gene's germline CDR1 is SGHTA and CDR2 FQGNSA. The CDR3 loop spans 15 amino acids. The CDR3 bases are TGTGCCAGCAGTGGACGCTGGGCCCTTCGACATACGCAGTATTTT. Translation gives CASSGRWALRHTQYF.

The sample holds a few counts of this clone. V usage is TRBV2 and J usage is TRBJ2-2; D not certain. The germline CDR1 and CDR2 sequences are SNHLY and FYNNEI. V was trimmed by 6 bases and J by 0 bases, leaving 11 bases between them. This CDR3 region has 15 residues. Written as DNA, the CDR3 is TGTGCCAGCAGCCCGATAATAGCGAACACCGGGGAGCTGTTTTTT. It translates to CASSPIIANTGELFF.

The chain uses TRBV5-1 and TRBJ1-1; perhaps TRBD1 as D (5 bases). CDR1 SGHRS and CDR2 YFSETQ come from the germline V gene. This CDR3 has 15 residues. The ends were cut back, 0 bases at V and 1 base at J, with 10 bases in the middle. The CDR3 DNA reads TGCGCCAGCAGCTTGGTGTCAGGACAGAACACTGAAGCTTTCTTT. It yields the protein CASSLVSGQNTEAFF.

The chain links TRBV4-1 to TRBJ2-7; D possibly uses TRBD1 or TRBD2 (5 bases each). The germline V gene encodes CDR1 MGHRA and CDR2 YSYEKL. Trimming removed 3 bases from V and 4 bases from J, with 16 bases in between. The CDR3 extends over 15 amino acids. CDR3 sequence (DNA): TGCGCCAGCAGCCACCCCGGGACCTCAAAGTACGAGCAGTACTTC. Translation gives CASSHPGTSKYEQYF.

The chain joins TRBV2 to TRBJ1-5, with D perhaps matching TRBD1 (5 bases). Looked up from germline, CDR1 is SNHLY and CDR2 is FYNNEI. The CDR3 loop spans 12 amino acids. The V end lost 6 bases, the J end lost 10 bases, and 13 bases lay between the germline ends. In DNA form, the CDR3 reads TGTGCCAGCAGACCAGGGACTTTCCCCCAGCATTTT. Residues: CASRPGTFPQHF.

V gene TRBV7-2 combines with J gene TRBJ1-6; D uncertain. Trimming left V 0 bases short and J 9 bases short, with 12 bases between. Per the germline V gene, CDR1 is SGHTA and CDR2 is FQGNSA. The CDR3 is made up of 15 amino acids. The CDR3 nucleotides are TGTGCCAGCAGCTTAGCGCACGAAATGATTTCACCCCTCCACTTT. Amino acids: CASSLAHEMISPLHF.

V is TRBV28 and J is TRBJ2-2; no clear D. The CDR3 totals 13 residues. Germline CDR1 reads MDHEN; CDR2 reads SYDVKM. The germline V and J ends were trimmed by 2 bases and 6 bases, with 7 bases remaining between them. The CDR3 spells CASSLVAPGELFF. The CDR3 region has the DNA TGTGCCAGCAGTTTAGTGGCTCCCGGGGAGCTGTTTTTT.

The chain carries TRBV9 and TRBJ1-6, with D possibly being TRBD1 (6 bases). The CDR3 totals 14 residues. Germline CDR1 SGDLS, CDR2 YYNGEE. Deletions cut 3 bases from V and 8 bases from J, with 12 bases between. The DNA of the CDR3 is TGTGCCAGCAGCGGGGAGGACAGACATTCACCCCTCCACTTT. Protein product: CASSGEDRHSPLHF.

This clone came up once. Other DNA sequences of this sample code for an identical CDR3. The gene calls are TRBV30 and TRBJ2-5; 9 bases fit TRBD1. Germline values: CDR1 GTSNPN, CDR2 SVGIG (reference sequence). The J segment lost 5 bases and the V segment lost 3 bases, leaving 4 bases of the junction unmatched. The length of the CDR3 is 13 residues. This CDR3 reads CAWRGQGRETQYF. The DNA for the CDR3 is TGTGCCTGGAGGGGACAGGGCAGGGAGACCCAGTACTTC.

The chain combines TRBV2 with TRBJ2-1; 11 bases align to TRBD2. CDR3 length: 15 amino acids. Looked up from germline, CDR1 is SNHLY and CDR2 is FYNNEI. Trimming took 7 bases from V and 2 from J; bases not matched to a gene: 4. CDR3 DNA: TGTGCCAGCATGGTACTAGCGGGAGCCTACAATGAGCAGTTCTTC. Translating gives CASMVLAGAYNEQFF.

The CDR3, as DNA: TGCGCCAGCAGCTTGGATCCTAGCGGGGGGTCAAAAGAGACCCAGTACTTC. It codes for CASSLDPSGGSKETQYF. V is TRBV5-1 and J is TRBJ2-5; 11 nucleotides line up with TRBD2. Germline V gene data show CDR1 as SGHRS and CDR2 as YFSETQ. This CDR3 contains 17 residues. With 0 bases clipped from V and 3 bases from J, the junction kept 7 bases outside the gene matches.

As concerns this clone: Other DNA sequences in this specimen translate into the identical CDR3. V is TRBV28 and J is TRBJ1-1, with a weak D call TRBD1 (6 bases). Between the trimmed V and J ends, which lost 5 bases and 1 base, there was a span of 11 bases. Looked up from germline, CDR1 is MDHEN and CDR2 is SYDVKM. This CDR3 is built from 14 residues. The CDR3 nucleotides are TGTGCCAGCAGTCCCGGGACAAAGAACACTGAAGCTTTCTTT. Translated, it gives CASSPGTKNTEAFF. The full variable domain, with the rest looked up from reference TRBV28 and TRBJ1-1, is DVKVTQSSRYLVKRTGEKVFLECVQDMDHENMFWYRQDPGLGLRLIYFSYDVKMKEKGDIPEGYSVSREKKERFSLILESASTNQTSMYLCASSPGTKNTEAFFGQGTRLTVV.

The V and J genes are TRBV6-1 and TRBJ1-4, with no clear D. V shed 5 bases and J shed 6 bases, with 13 bases lying between them. Germline CDR1 MNHNS, CDR2 SASEGT. There are 14 residues in the CDR3. The chain's CDR3 is CASSRTGPDEKLFF. Here the CDR3 DNA reads TGTGCCAGCAGTCGCACCGGGCCTGATGAAAAACTGTTTTTT.

The chain employs TRBV19 and TRBJ2-7, with a possible D match to TRBD1 (8 bases). With 9 bases removed from V and 1 base from J, the gap between germline ends came to 19 bases. The CDR3 runs to 15 residues. CDR1 is LNHDA, CDR2 SQIVND, per germline (reference sequence). The CDR3 here is CASKDGGTGSYEQYF. The CDR3 coding sequence is TGTGCCAGCAAAGACGGGGGGACAGGATCCTACGAGCAGTACTTC. Full variable domain (remainder filled in from reference TRBV19 and TRBJ2-7): DGGITQSPKYLFRKEGQNVTLSCEQNLNHDAMYWYRQDPGQGLRLIYYSQIVNDFQKGDIAEGYSVSREKKESFPLTVTSAQKNPTAFYLCASKDGGTGSYEQYFGPGTRLTVT.

The V and J genes are TRBV5-6 and TRBJ2-5, with TRBD1 matching 7 bases. V was pared by 3 bases and J by 4 bases, with 6 bases of the junction left unmatched. Germline V gene data show CDR1 as SGHDT and CDR2 as YYEEEE. The CDR3 contains 14 residues. For the CDR3, the DNA is TGTGCCAGCAGCTCCATACGACAGGGAGAGACCCAGTACTTC. As protein: CASSSIRQGETQYF.

The chain couples TRBV28 to TRBJ2-2, with a possible D match to TRBD1 (6 bases). The CDR3 consists of 16 residues. Trimming stripped 3 bases from V and 2 bases from J, with 13 bases between. Germline CDR1 is MDHEN and CDR2 is SYDVKM. The CDR3 is CASSLSGHINTGELFF. CDR3 DNA: TGTGCCAGCAGTTTGTCGGGACACATCAACACCGGGGAGCTGTTTTTT.

V and J are TRBV2 and TRBJ2-2, with 7 bases that match TRBD2. The CDR3 contains 16 residues. V dropped 7 bases and J dropped 1; count of bases not matched to a gene: 9. CDR1 SNHLY and CDR2 FYNNEI come from the germline V gene. CDR3 sequence: CASTPRGGLNTGELFF. The CDR3 DNA reads as TGTGCCAGCACCCCTCGGGGAGGGCTGAACACCGGGGAGCTGTTTTTT.

CDR3 coding DNA: TGTGCCAGCAGTCCAGCAGCAATACCGGGACAGGGCACCTACGAGCAGTACTTC. Protein: CASSPAAIPGQGTYEQYF. The rearrangement joins TRBV28 to TRBJ2-7, with 9 positions matching TRBD1. Germline V gene sequence: CDR1 MDHEN, CDR2 SYDVKM. Unmatched junction bases numbered 16, after V lost 5 bases and J lost 2 bases. The CDR3 runs 18 residues.

This chain's CDR3 is CAYTQGRNSPLHF. As DNA, the CDR3 is TGTGCCTACACTCAGGGGCGGAATTCACCCCTCCACTTT. This rearrangement joins TRBV30 to TRBJ1-6, with TRBD1 as a possible D gene (6 bases). The CDR3 is 13 residues long. Trimming shortened V by 7 bases and J by 7 bases, and 14 bases separated the two germline ends. The germline CDR1 and CDR2 sequences are GTSNPN and SVGIG (reference sequence).

V is TRBV7-8 and J is TRBJ2-6; 9 nucleotides agree with TRBD1. The trim removed 6 bases at V and 0 bases at J, leaving 15 bases unmatched. The CDR3 totals 20 residues. Germline CDR1 SGHVS, CDR2 FQNEAQ. The CDR3 spells CASRSGTGKIGPSGANVLTF. CDR3 DNA sequence: TGTGCCAGCAGGTCCGGGACAGGGAAGATCGGGCCCTCTGGGGCCAACGTCCTGACTTTC.